This T cell receptor (beta chain) was captured in a study of preoperative IRX-2 immunotherapy in early breast cancer. This CDR3 has 15 amino acids. J was trimmed by 3 bases and V by 3 bases; bases with no gene match: 8. Germline-derived CDR1 and CDR2 are KGHSH and LQKENI. Using immunoSEQ multiplex PCR, the repertoire was profiled, and TCRdb retains in-frame clones only, with some absent. The sample has some 22,000 clones, 75% to 90% seen once. Treatment described: preoperative locoregional IRX-2 cytokine immunotherapy. The chain links TRBV18 to TRBJ2-7; 7 bases map to TRBD2. The TCR sequence derives from a human donor with breast cancer. The source material was tumor tissue, sampled after IRX-2 immunotherapy. CDR3 amino acids: CASSPASGDFYEQYF. DNA of the CDR3: TGTGCCAGCTCACCGGCTAGCGGAGATTTCTACGAGCAGTACTTC.